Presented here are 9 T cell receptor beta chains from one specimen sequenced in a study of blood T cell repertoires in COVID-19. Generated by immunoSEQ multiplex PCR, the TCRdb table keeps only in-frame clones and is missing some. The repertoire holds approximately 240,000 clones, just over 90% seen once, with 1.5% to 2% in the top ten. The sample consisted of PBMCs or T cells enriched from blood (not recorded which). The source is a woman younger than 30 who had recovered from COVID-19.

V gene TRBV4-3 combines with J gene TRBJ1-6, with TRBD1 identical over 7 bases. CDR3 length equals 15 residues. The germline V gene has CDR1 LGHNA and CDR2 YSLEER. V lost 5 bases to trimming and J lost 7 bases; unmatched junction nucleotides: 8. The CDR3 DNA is TGCGCCAGCAGCTACCGGACAGGTTTCAATTCACCCCTCCACTTT. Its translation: CASSYRTGFNSPLHF.

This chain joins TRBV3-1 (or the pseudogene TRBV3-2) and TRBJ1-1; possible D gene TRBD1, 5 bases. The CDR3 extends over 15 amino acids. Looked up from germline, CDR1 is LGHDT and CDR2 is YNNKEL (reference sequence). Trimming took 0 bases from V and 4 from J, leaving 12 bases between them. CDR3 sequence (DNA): TGTGCCAGCAGCCAAGATGTTCAGGGATCCACTGAAGCTTTCTTT. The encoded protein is CASSQDVQGSTEAFF.

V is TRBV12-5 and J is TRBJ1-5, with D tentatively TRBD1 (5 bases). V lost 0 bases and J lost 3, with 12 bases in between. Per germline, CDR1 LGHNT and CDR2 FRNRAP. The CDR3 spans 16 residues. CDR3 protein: CASGLVRGENNQPQHF. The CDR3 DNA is TGTGCTAGTGGTTTGGTACGGGGGGAGAACAATCAGCCCCAGCATTTT.

The CDR3 here is CASSQDMIAGGPFNEQFF. CDR3 in DNA: TGTGCCAGCAGCCAAGATATGATAGCGGGGGGCCCCTTCAATGAGCAGTTCTTC. The V call is TRBV3-1 (or the pseudogene TRBV3-2), the J call TRBJ2-1, with 10 bases identical to TRBD2. Germline CDR1 LGHDT, CDR2 YNNKEL (reference sequence). This CDR3 contains 18 residues. V dropped 0 bases and J dropped 6; count of bases not matched to a gene: 11.

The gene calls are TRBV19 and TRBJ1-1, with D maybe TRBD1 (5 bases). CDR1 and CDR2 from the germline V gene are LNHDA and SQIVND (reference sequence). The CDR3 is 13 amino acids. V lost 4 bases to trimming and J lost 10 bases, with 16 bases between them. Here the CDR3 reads CASSTGNDGGAFF. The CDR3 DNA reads TGTGCCAGTAGTACAGGGAACGACGGCGGAGCTTTCTTT.

The CDR3: CSVFTDGYTF. DNA for the CDR3: TGCAGCGTCTTTACGGATGGCTACACCTTC. The genes are TRBV29-1 and TRBJ1-2; no reliable D call. CDR3 length equals 10 residues. The ends were cut back, 6 bases at V and 6 bases at J, with 8 bases in the middle. Germline assignment: CDR1 SQVTM and CDR2 ANQGSEA.

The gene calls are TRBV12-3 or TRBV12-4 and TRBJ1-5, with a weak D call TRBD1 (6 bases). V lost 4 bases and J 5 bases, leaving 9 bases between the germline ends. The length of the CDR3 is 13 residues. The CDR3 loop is CASSWTEHQPQHF. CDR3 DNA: TGTGCCAGCAGTTGGACAGAACATCAGCCCCAGCATTTT.

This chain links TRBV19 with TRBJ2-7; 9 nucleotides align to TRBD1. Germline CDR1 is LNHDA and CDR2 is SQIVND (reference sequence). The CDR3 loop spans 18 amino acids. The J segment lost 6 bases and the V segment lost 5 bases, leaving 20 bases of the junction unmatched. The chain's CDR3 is CASSPRYLTGGGSGEQYF. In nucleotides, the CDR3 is TGTGCCAGTAGTCCCCGCTACCTAACAGGGGGCGGATCGGGCGAGCAGTACTTC.

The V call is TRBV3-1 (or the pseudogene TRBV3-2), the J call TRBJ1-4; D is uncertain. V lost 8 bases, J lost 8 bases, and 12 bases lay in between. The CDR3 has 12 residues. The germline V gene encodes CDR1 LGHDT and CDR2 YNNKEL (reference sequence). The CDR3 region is CASGLGREKLFF. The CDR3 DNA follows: TGTGCCAGCGGACTTGGCCGGGAAAAACTGTTTTTT.